Listed here is a single T cell receptor beta chain. The antigen remains undetermined. Generated by immunoSEQ multiplex PCR, the TCRdb table keeps only in-frame clones and is missing some. The table records roughly 320,000 clones, about 86% of them present only once. This entry comes from a study of Ad26.COV2.S vaccination and SARS-CoV-2 variants. Study-wide background: The study gave Ad26.COV2.S intramuscularly, once or twice 56 days apart. Points from the study as a whole: People who got the vaccine or the placebo had similar non-spike TCR breadth. The TCR breadth and depth analyses may have understated or missed part of the total T cell responses. Vaccine recipients posted higher spike-specific TCR breadth than their placebo counterparts.

CDR1 and CDR2 (germline): MNHEY, SVGEGT. This CDR3 has 15 amino acids. The V segment lost 4 bases and the J segment 4 bases; nucleotides outside the gene matches: 3. The treatment: roughly 20 received Ad26.COV2.S at low or high dose, single or two shots; several received placebo; per-sample allocation not given. The samples date from day 63 after the first vaccine or placebo injection. Sequencing used peripheral blood, obtained in a trial of Ad26.COV2.S vaccine versus placebo. V is TRBV6-2 or TRBV6-3 and J is TRBJ2-2, with 10 bases aligning to TRBD1. The sequence was obtained from a person aged 18 to 59 who received the Ad26.COV2.S COVID-19 vaccine or a placebo. CDR3 residues: CASSWTGGITGELFF. The CDR3, as DNA: TGTGCCAGCAGTTGGACAGGGGGAATCACCGGGGAGCTGTTTTTT.